This TCR beta chain was recovered during a study of cytomegalovirus exposure and HLA in healthy donors (dated by TCRdb to 2016 to 2017). At the level of the whole study: An earlier analysis of approximately 640 of the donors reported 250 to 300 Gb of sequence data and about 100 million unique TCR beta sequences from about 179 million T cells. The T cell repertoires of 700 or so subjects were profiled by immunosequencing and related to cytomegalovirus serostatus. In a later genetic analysis, genome-wide SNP genotypes for 398 of the 666 donors were used, and that subset was treated as a discovery cohort. Donor age, sex, ethnicity and CMV serostatus were compiled alongside the repertoire data. Both class I and class II loci were covered by HLA typing, at four-digit resolution. Roughly five DR-DQ haplotypes were handled as single units for association and clustering, since linkage in the cohort was strong. Every repertoire in the discovery cohort had been generated on one and the same sequencing platform. On average, around 240,000 unique TCR beta nucleotide sequences were sequenced per donor among roughly 430 genotyped donors of the cohort, with roughly 20% of those sequences being non-productive. Rather than drawing on any new phenotypic data, the later analysis identified candidate immune exposures from TCR beta sequences and the way those sequences occurred across donors. A separate validation cohort of roughly 130 different subjects was used in addition to the 666-subject first cohort. The study was designed to test whether signatures of past pathogen exposure could be identified by cataloging public T cell receptors. High-throughput TCR immunosequencing, statistical association of individual TCRs with disease status, and machine learning were combined to predict cytomegalovirus infection status. Typing coverage differed by locus: A, B, C, DRB1 and DQB1 were typed in about 620-640 donors, DQA1 in 500 to 550, DPA1 in nearly 610, and DPB1 in 450 to 490. A later analysis re-analyzed previously published TCR beta repertoires from approximately 670 donors and added high-resolution HLA genotyping to study TCR occurrence patterns. To decide whether each TCR beta V gene segment behaved as functional or pseudogenic, an earlier analysis of some 570 of the donors relied on high-throughput TCR beta sequencing. Among the roughly 410 genotyped donors, around 79% belonged to the genetic ancestry cluster associated with self-reported Caucasian donors. Approximately 310 gigabases of sequencing data and 70 million to 100 million unique TCR sequences made up an early release that covered roughly 670 HLA-typed donors.

Summary of the overall study and its limitations: An association between a missense DCLRE1C variant and V-gene and J-gene trimming of TCR beta chains was found in a later genetic analysis and replicated in an independent cohort. Some IMGT-functional V segments, including TRBV6-2 and TRBV6-3, could not be distinguished by the 87-base-pair reads and were therefore excluded. According to a later analysis, TCR association rates differed among HLA loci, with DRB1 alleles showing the most associated TCRs and HLA-C alleles showing the fewest. At a false discovery rate of 0.05, a later analysis linked around 15,000 TCR beta sequences to specific HLA alleles. Broadly in line with IMGT annotations, most TCR beta V segments showed up in productive rearrangements about 87% or about 30% of the time in an earlier analysis of 450 to 750 of the donors. According to a later analysis, parvovirus B19, influenza, CMV and Epstein-Barr virus appeared linked to several top co-occurrence clusters. In a later genetic analysis, fewer N-insertions in productive TCRs were reported among donors in an Asian-associated ancestry cluster than the roughly 700-donor mean. A total of 164 TCR beta chains were listed by the study as associated with cytomegalovirus. The cohort was sequenced for TCR beta chains only, and without alpha or paired-chain data the features that could be detected were limited. According to a later analysis, most CMV-associated TCR beta chains appeared to be HLA-restricted, and the HLA associations seemed to be driven largely by CMV exposure. A cluster of highly shared sequence variants was judged likely to be a technical artifact of the sequencing pipeline. In vitro tests confirmed that a few of the cytomegalovirus-associated TCR beta chains recognize cytomegalovirus antigens. Because HLA typing was missing for some donors at each locus, association tests included only the typed subset. Compared with equally common non-associated chains, HLA-associated TCR beta chains in a later analysis were more clonally expanded and had lower generation probabilities. CMV serostatus was the only immune exposure information available for the cohort. Presence/absence analyses assumed roughly uniform sequencing depth across donors, an assumption that may not hold. Across donors, most TCR sequences were observed very rarely, whereas some public TCRs were present in many individuals. The authors suggested that the approach could potentially be extended to other disease states and immunological phenotypes. Correlated functional status among segregating V segments might be attributable to linkage disequilibrium, but an unknown experimental factor could not be ruled out. Because counts were too low, some 17 rarely observed V segments, including chromosome 9 orphons, were excluded from the earlier analysis of roughly 580 of the donors. In both the original and validation cohorts, the classifier was reported to diagnose cytomegalovirus status with high specificity and sensitivity. When HLA alleles, especially DR and DQ, strongly co-occurred, TCR associations were difficult to assign to individual alleles. A further reported finding was that TCR beta sequences accurately predicted the HLA-A and HLA-B alleles for most subjects in the first cohort.

The library was made by the immunoSEQ multiplex PCR assay. For the multiplex PCR, a mixture combining 60 forward primers for TCR Vbeta segments and 13 reverse primers for TCR Jbeta segments was used. Amplification of the CDR3 region of rearranged TCR beta genes was performed with a multiplex PCR assay on genomic DNA. The Illumina HiSeq System was used to sequence the amplified TCR beta libraries as 87-base-pair reads. The paper's data handling went like this. Across the roughly 700 repertoires, a later analysis counted 80 million or so unique TCR beta chains, approximately 12 million of which were shared by at least two donors. A nearest-neighbor algorithm error-corrected the raw reads and collapsed the reads into unique sequences, merging closely related sequences to remove PCR and sequencing errors. To assign V, D and J gene segments, CDR3 sequences were aligned to IMGT reference sequences. For a sequence to be retained, a match of at least six nucleotides to both a V gene segment and a J gene segment was required. Rearrangements were called productive when the CDR3 lacked stop codons and stayed in frame with V and J; all others were non-productive. Following IMGT convention, CDR3 was defined as the stretch from the second conserved V-encoded cysteine to the conserved J-encoded phenylalanine. The earlier analysis of about 590 of the donors excluded sequences that lacked an unambiguous match to a single V gene segment. In an earlier analysis of around 600 of the donors, V segments were called functional above 56.7% productive rearrangements and were called segregating when the between-donor standard deviation exceeded 5%. To diagnose cytomegalovirus status from the catalog of TCR beta chain sequences, a statistical classification framework was built. In a later analysis, TCR nucleotide sequences were compared against IMGT/GENE-DB human TR gene sequences so that V and J genes could be assigned. Using the TCRdist pipeline, a later analysis assigned CDR3 sequences along with most-parsimonious VDJ recombination scenarios. In a later analysis, each TCR beta chain was defined by its CDR3 amino acid sequence together with its V-gene family, and reads lacking a unique V-gene family were excluded. In a later analysis, around 600 highly shared, low-generation-probability nucleotide sequences were removed to address suspected cross-contamination and a sequencing artifact. In a later analysis, a clonal expansion index was calculated for each public chain from normalized within-repertoire ranks of inferred template counts. A later analysis computed generation probabilities with a VDJ recombination model fitted to out-of-frame rearrangements, and checked the results against IGoR. A later analysis scored TCR-TCR, TCR-HLA and TCR-CMV co-occurrence with hypergeometric tests, applying a repertoire-size bias correction to TCR pairs. A later analysis estimated false discovery rates by permuting HLA or CMV assignments 20 times. In a later analysis, co-occurring TCRs were grouped with DBSCAN, and TCRdist sequence similarity was added when clustering was performed within HLA-allele-positive subsets. For co-occurrence clustering, repertoires with fewer than 30,000 or more than 120,000 public chains were excluded, along with four or five repertoires with anomalous nucleotide sharing. Not all clones reach the TCRdb copy of this immuneACCESS table, which keeps in-frame sequences only. Checked studies attribute under half of the gap to unresolved V genes and leave the rest unexplained. V, J and clone size are those of that table, while D and trimming were read from the DNA. Recorded for this sample are roughly 140,000 clones; around 72% of them occurred a single time. The top ten clones comprise roughly 2% of the sample.

CDR1 and CDR2 (SGHTA, FQGNSA) derive from the germline V gene. The CDR3 starts with the cysteine, ends with the phenylalanine, and has 15 residues. The entry retains the CDR3 DNA only, 45 bases that are in frame from base 1. V was cut back by 4 bases and J by 0 bases, leaving a gap of 10 bases between them. About this clone itself: Its antigen is still unknown. No base-level quality is on record; no much larger clone is a single base apart.

In total, 630 or so healthy bone marrow donors made up the cohort. At the time of sampling, every cohort member was nominally healthy, though immune exposures that went unrecorded were likely present. The donor was CMV seronegative and was included in the group of 352 seronegative cohort members. A peripheral blood sample was collected from each donor, and TCR beta sequencing was performed on peripheral blood mononuclear cells. The Qiagen DNeasy Blood Extraction Kit was used to extract genomic DNA from the blood cell samples. Sequenced material: PBMCs. This TCR was sampled from a man in his forties in good health and CMV-seronegative. The chain employs TRBV7-2 and TRBJ2-1, with the D segment identity uncertain. This receptor carries the CDR3 CASSSRVSSYNEQFF. The nucleotide sequence reads TGTGCCAGCAGCTCCCGGGTTAGCTCCTACAATGAGCAGTTCTTC.